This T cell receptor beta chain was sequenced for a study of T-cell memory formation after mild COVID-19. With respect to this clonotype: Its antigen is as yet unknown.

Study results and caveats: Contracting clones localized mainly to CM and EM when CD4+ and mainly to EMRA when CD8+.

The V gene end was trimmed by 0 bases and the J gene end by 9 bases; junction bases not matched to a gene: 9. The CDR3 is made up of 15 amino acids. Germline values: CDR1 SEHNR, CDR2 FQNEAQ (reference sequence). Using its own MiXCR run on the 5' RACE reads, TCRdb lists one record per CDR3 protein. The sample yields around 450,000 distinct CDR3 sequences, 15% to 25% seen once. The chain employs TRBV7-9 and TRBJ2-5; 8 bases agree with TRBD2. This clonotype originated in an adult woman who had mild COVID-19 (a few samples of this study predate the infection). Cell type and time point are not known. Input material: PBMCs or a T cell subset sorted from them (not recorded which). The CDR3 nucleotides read TGTGCCAGCAGCTTAGCCGGGGGGGCTCAAAAGGCCCAGTACTTC. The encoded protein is CASSLAGGAQKAQYF.